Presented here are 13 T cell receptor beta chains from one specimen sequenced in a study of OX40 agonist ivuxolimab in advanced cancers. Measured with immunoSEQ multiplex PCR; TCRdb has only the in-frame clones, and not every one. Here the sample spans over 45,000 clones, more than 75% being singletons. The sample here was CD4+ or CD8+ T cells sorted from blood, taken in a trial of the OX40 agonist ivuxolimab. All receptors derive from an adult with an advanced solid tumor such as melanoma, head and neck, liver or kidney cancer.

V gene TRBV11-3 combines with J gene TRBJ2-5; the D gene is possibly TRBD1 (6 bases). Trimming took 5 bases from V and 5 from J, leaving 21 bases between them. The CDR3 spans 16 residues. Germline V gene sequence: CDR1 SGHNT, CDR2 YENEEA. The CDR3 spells CASSPNDLQGRETQYF. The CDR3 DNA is TGTGCCAGCAGCCCGAACGATTTACAGGGAAGGGAGACCCAGTACTTC.

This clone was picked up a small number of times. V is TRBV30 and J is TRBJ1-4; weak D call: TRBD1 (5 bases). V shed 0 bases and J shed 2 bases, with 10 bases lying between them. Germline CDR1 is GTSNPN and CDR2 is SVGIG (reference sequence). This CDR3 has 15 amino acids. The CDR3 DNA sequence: TGTGCCTGGAGTGTTGGAGGGGCTACTAATGAAAAACTGTTTTTT. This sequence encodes CAWSVGGATNEKLFF.

CDR3 in amino acids: CASSLNGGTDTQYF. DNA of the CDR3: TGTGCCAGCAGCCTCAACGGTGGGACAGATACGCAGTATTTT. The chain joins TRBV9 to TRBJ2-3, with D uncertain. CDR1 is SGDLS and CDR2 is YYNGEE in the germline V gene. CDR3 length: 14 residues. The V end was cut by 4 bases, the J end by 3 bases, with 12 bases between.

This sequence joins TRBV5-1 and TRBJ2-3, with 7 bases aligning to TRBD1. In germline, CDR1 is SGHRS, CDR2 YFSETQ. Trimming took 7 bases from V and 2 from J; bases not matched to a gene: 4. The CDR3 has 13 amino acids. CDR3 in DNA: TGCGCCAGCCAGGACAGGTCCACAGATACGCAGTATTTT. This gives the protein CASQDRSTDTQYF.

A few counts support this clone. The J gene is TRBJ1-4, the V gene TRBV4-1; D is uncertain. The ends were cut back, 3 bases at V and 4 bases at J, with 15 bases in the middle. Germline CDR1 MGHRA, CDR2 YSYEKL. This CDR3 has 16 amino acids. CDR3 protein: CASSQLALRVNEKLFF. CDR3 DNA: TGCGCCAGCAGCCAGCTAGCCCTTAGGGTTAATGAAAAACTGTTTTTT.

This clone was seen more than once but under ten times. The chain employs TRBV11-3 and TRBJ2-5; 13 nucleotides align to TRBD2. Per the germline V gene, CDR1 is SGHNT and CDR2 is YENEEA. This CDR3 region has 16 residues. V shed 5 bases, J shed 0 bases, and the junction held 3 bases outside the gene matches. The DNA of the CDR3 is TGTGCCAGCAGCCCGGGACTAGCGGGGAACCAAGAGACCCAGTACTTC. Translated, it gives CASSPGLAGNQETQYF.

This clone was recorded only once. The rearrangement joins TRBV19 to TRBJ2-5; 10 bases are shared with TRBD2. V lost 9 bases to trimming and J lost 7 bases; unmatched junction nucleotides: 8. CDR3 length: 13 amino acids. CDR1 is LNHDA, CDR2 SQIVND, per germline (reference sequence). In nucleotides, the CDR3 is TGTGCCAGACCACTAGCGGGGACAGGGACCCAGTACTTC. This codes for CARPLAGTGTQYF.

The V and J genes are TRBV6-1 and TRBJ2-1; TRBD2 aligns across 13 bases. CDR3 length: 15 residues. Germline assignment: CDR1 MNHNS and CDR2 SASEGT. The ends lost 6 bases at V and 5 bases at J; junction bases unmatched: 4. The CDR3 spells CASSSGTSGNNEQFF. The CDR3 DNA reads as TGTGCCAGCAGCTCCGGGACTAGCGGGAACAATGAGCAGTTCTTC.

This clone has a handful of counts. This CDR3 is CASSRGPQSSGNTIYF. In nucleotides, the CDR3 is TGTGCCAGCTCCCGGGGACCGCAGAGCTCTGGAAACACCATATATTTT. J is TRBJ1-3 and V is TRBV18; D is perhaps TRBD1 (5 bases). The V end lost 6 bases, the J end lost 0 bases, and 15 bases lay between the germline ends. The CDR3 is made up of 16 amino acids. CDR1 is KGHSH, CDR2 LQKENI, per germline. The full variable domain, in which reference TRBV18 and TRBJ1-3 provide the parts outside the CDR3, is NAGVMQNPRHLVRRRGQEARLRCSPMKGHSHVYWYRQLPEEGLKFMVYLQKENIIDESGMPKERFSAEFPKEGPSILRIQQVVRGDSAAYFCASSRGPQSSGNTIYFGEGSWLTVV.

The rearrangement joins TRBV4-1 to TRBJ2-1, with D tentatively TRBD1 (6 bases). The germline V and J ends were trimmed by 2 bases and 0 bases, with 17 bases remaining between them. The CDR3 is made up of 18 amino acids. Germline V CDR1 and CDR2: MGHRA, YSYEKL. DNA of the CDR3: TGCGCCAGCAGCCAACGACCGACAGGTACTAGCTCCTACAATGAGCAGTTCTTC. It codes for CASSQRPTGTSSYNEQFF.

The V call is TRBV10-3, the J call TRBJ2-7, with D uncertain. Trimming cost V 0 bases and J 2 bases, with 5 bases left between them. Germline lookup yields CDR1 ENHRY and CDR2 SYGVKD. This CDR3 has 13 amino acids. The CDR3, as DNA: TGTGCCATCAGTGAGTCGGCAGCCTACGAGCAGTACTTC. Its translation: CAISESAAYEQYF.

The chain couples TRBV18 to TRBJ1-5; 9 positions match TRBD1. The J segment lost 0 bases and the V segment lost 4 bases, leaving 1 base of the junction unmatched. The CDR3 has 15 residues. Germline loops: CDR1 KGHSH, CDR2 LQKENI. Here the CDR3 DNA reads TGTGCCAGCTCACAGGGACAGGGTAGCAATCAGCCCCAGCATTTT. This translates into CASSQGQGSNQPQHF. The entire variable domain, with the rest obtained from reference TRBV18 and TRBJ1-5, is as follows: NAGVMQNPRHLVRRRGQEARLRCSPMKGHSHVYWYRQLPEEGLKFMVYLQKENIIDESGMPKERFSAEFPKEGPSILRIQQVVRGDSAAYFCASSQGQGSNQPQHFGDGTRLSIL.

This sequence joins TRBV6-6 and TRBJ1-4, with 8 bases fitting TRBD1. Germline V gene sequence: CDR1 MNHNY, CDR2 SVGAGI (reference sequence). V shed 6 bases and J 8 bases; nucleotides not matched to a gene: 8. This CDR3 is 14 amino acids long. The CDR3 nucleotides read TGTGCCAGCAGGCCCGGACAGGGCTGGGAAAAACTGTTTTTT. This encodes CASRPGQGWEKLFF.